The rows below give T cell receptor beta chains drawn from one sample of a study of identical twins. TCRdb itself ran the 5' RACE reads through MiXCR, one entry per CDR3 protein. The repertoire consists of approximately 590,000 distinct CDR3 sequences, with 9.5% to 10% occurring once and the leading ten covering approximately 3%. This sample was also put to use in a study of yellow fever vaccine responses in identical twins.

The sample taken for sequencing was PBMCs. Source of these receptors: a woman under 30 in good health. Each CDR3 is given with its conserved first and last residue. A D gene is named only where the DNA matches it firmly. Where a row states a size, it is once, few, many or the class of an expanded clone; other rows omit it.

j_gene | abundance | v_gene | d_gene | len | CDR3aa | CDR3nt
TRBJ2-3 | many | TRBV12-3/TRBV12-4 | - | 14 | CASSLLGSTDTQYF | TGCGCCAGCAGCTTGCTAGGCAGCACAGATACGCAGTATTTT
TRBJ2-7 | - | TRBV7-2 | - | 15 | CASSSDRSMSCEQYF | TGTGCCAGCAGCTCAGACAGGTCGATGAGCTGCGAGCAGTACTTC
TRBJ2-1 | few | TRBV24-1 | TRBD1 | 16 | CATSDTGGAVLNEQFF | TGTGCCACCAGTGACACAGGGGGCGCGGTTCTCAATGAGCAGTTCTTC
TRBJ1-2 | few | TRBV7-9 | - | 14 | CASSAGAGIYGYTF | TGTGCCAGCAGCGCGGGGGCAGGGATCTATGGCTACACCTTC
TRBJ1-5 | many | TRBV4-3 | - | 15 | CASSQDRRGNQPQHF | TGCGCCAGCAGCCAAGATCGCAGGGGCAATCAGCCCCAGCATTTT
TRBJ2-7 | many | TRBV20-1 | - | 16 | CSPRGGFGGSSYEQYF | TGCAGCCCTAGAGGGGGGTTTGGCGGTAGCTCCTACGAGCAGTACTTC
TRBJ2-1 | few | TRBV5-6 | TRBD2 | 16 | CASTTYWGGEWDEQFF | TGTGCCAGCACCACATACTGGGGGGGGGAATGGGATGAGCAGTTCTTC
TRBJ1-2 | many | TRBV20-1 | - | 10 | CSSSNYGYTF | TGCAGCTCTTCCAACTATGGCTACACCTTC
TRBJ2-1 | many | TRBV2 | - | 13 | CASGWVGADEQFF | TGTGCCAGCGGTTGGGTCGGAGCCGATGAGCAGTTCTTC
TRBJ1-2 | many | TRBV3-1 | - | 15 | CASSTRQGWDYGYTF | TGTGCCAGCAGCACCCGGCAGGGCTGGGACTATGGCTACACCTTC
TRBJ2-5 | - | TRBV5-1 | TRBD1 | 15 | CASSLVRTGDKTQYF | TGCGCCAGCAGCTTGGTGCGGACAGGGGATAAGACCCAGTACTTC
TRBJ1-2 | few | TRBV6-6 | - | 13 | CASSFAGQNGYTF | TGTGCCAGCAGTTTCGCTGGACAGAATGGCTACACCTTC
TRBJ2-5 | many | TRBV12-3/TRBV12-4 | - | 14 | CASSLGPSQETQYF | TGTGCCAGCAGCCTGGGACCGTCCCAAGAGACCCAGTACTTC
TRBJ2-5 | - | TRBV28 | - | 12 | CASNGQLETQYF | TGTGCCAGCAACGGACAGTTAGAGACCCAGTACTTC
TRBJ2-7 | many | TRBV12-3/TRBV12-4 | TRBD1 | 14 | CASSSTGLSYEQYF | TGTGCCAGCAGTTCGACAGGGTTGTCCTACGAGCAGTACTTC
TRBJ2-4 | many | TRBV12-3/TRBV12-4 | - | 16 | CASSPQGDGGRDIQYF | TGTGCCAGCAGTCCACAGGGTGATGGGGGAAGGGACATTCAGTACTTC
TRBJ1-1 | few | TRBV11-2 | TRBD1 | 12 | CASSPDRGNAFF | TGTGCCAGCAGCCCGGACAGGGGTAACGCTTTCTTT
TRBJ2-5 | many | TRBV6-5 | - | 15 | CASSYSYGTQETQYF | TGTGCCAGCAGTTACTCGTACGGGACCCAAGAGACCCAGTACTTC
TRBJ2-1 | few | TRBV2 | TRBD1 | 16 | CASSEAAGTGENEQFF | TGTGCCAGCAGTGAAGCCGCCGGGACAGGGGAAAATGAGCAGTTCTTC
TRBJ2-1 | many | TRBV12-3/TRBV12-4 | TRBD1 | 15 | CASSRDRGNYNEQFF | TGTGCCAGCTCCCGTGACAGGGGCAATTACAATGAGCAGTTCTTC
TRBJ2-7 | once | TRBV28 | TRBD1 | 14 | CASRASDRGHEQYF | TGTGCCAGCAGGGCGTCGGACAGGGGGCACGAGCAGTACTTC
TRBJ2-3 | - | TRBV7-6 | - | 15 | CASSLGLGRTDTQYF | TGTGCCAGCAGCTTAGGGCTAGGGCGGACAGATACGCAGTATTTT
TRBJ2-2 | once | TRBV20-1 | - | 14 | CSAQRGGRTGELFF | TGCAGTGCCCAAAGGGGGGGTCGCACCGGGGAGCTGTTTTTT
TRBJ2-1 | many | TRBV27 | TRBD1 | 16 | CASSLFSGGTGDEQFF | TGTGCCAGCAGTTTATTTTCGGGAGGGACAGGGGATGAGCAGTTCTTC
TRBJ1-2 | many | TRBV29-1 | - | 12 | CSVEDRPYGYTF | TGCAGCGTGGAAGACAGACCCTATGGCTACACCTTC
TRBJ2-7 | many | TRBV3-1 | - | 13 | CASSQDRRDEQYF | TGTGCCAGCAGCCAAGACCGACGCGACGAGCAGTACTTC
TRBJ2-5 | few | TRBV20-1 | - | 13 | CSARWQGRETQYF | TGCAGTGCTAGATGGCAGGGGCGGGAGACCCAGTACTTC
TRBJ2-7 | many | TRBV9 | TRBD1 | 15 | CASSVDPGQLYEQYF | TGTGCCAGCAGCGTAGACCCGGGACAGCTCTACGAGCAGTACTTC
TRBJ2-6 | - | TRBV6-2/TRBV6-3 | - | 17 | CASSAQGGGSGANVLTF | TGTGCCAGCAGTGCACAGGGGGGGGGCTCTGGGGCCAACGTCCTGACTTTC
TRBJ2-1 | - | TRBV20-1 | - | 13 | CSAREGGQGEQFF | TGCAGTGCCCGGGAGGGAGGACAGGGTGAGCAGTTCTTC
TRBJ2-5 | - | TRBV9 | TRBD1 | 16 | CASSPRDRGGQETQYF | TGTGCCAGCAGCCCCCGGGACAGGGGCGGGCAAGAGACCCAGTACTTC
TRBJ2-2 | many | TRBV28 | - | 18 | CASSLRGLRPSYSGELFF | TGTGCCAGCAGTTTAAGGGGACTTCGTCCATCTTATTCCGGGGAGCTGTTTTTT
TRBJ2-1 | many | TRBV5-1 | TRBD2 | 18 | CASSLALAGNPTYNEQFF | TGCGCCAGCAGCTTGGCTCTAGCGGGAAACCCGACCTACAATGAGCAGTTCTTC
TRBJ2-1 | - | TRBV12-5 | TRBD2 | 15 | CASGLGGGAFNEQFF | TGTGCTAGTGGTTTGGGCGGGGGGGCCTTTAATGAGCAGTTCTTC
TRBJ2-1 | - | TRBV11-2 | TRBD2 | 20 | CASSLFRSTSGGTGPNEQFF | TGTGCCAGCAGCTTATTCCGGTCGACTAGCGGGGGGACGGGGCCCAATGAGCAGTTCTTC
TRBJ2-5 | many | TRBV6-6 | - | 13 | CASMGPHQETQYF | TGTGCCAGCATGGGACCGCACCAAGAGACCCAGTACTTC
TRBJ1-2 | - | TRBV30 | - | 11 | CAWSVGYGYTF | TGTGCCTGGAGTGTTGGATATGGCTACACCTTC
TRBJ2-1 | - | TRBV18 | - | 13 | CASSSKADNEQFF | TGTGCCAGCTCATCGAAAGCTGACAATGAGCAGTTCTTC
TRBJ2-2 | few | TRBV11-1 | - | 14 | CASSPQRFSGELFF | TGTGCCAGCAGCCCCCAGCGTTTCTCCGGGGAGCTGTTTTTT
TRBJ2-7 | few | TRBV29-1 | - | 11 | CSVVAAEKQYF | TGCAGCGTTGTGGCAGCCGAGAAGCAGTACTTC
TRBJ2-5 | many | TRBV12-5 | - | 15 | CASGHPGGLQETQYF | TGTGCTAGTGGTCACCCCGGGGGACTCCAAGAGACCCAGTACTTC
TRBJ2-1 | - | TRBV11-3 | - | 17 | CASSSERGGLLPNEQFF | TGTGCCAGCAGCTCTGAAAGGGGGGGACTTTTGCCCAATGAGCAGTTCTTC
TRBJ2-5 | few | TRBV29-1 | - | 15 | CSVEDQENPSGTQYF | TGCAGCGTTGAAGATCAGGAAAACCCCTCGGGGACCCAGTACTTC
TRBJ2-4 | - | TRBV7-3 | TRBD2 | 16 | CASSRGSGGAKNIQYF | TGTGCCAGCAGCAGAGGGAGCGGGGGAGCTAAAAACATTCAGTACTTC
TRBJ2-5 | few | TRBV20-1 | TRBD1 | 14 | CSARNRQGRETQYF | TGCAGTGCTAGGAACCGACAGGGTCGAGAGACCCAGTACTTC
TRBJ2-2 | many | TRBV5-1 | - | 15 | CASSIRQDNTGELFF | TGCGCCAGCAGCATCCGACAGGATAACACCGGGGAGCTGTTTTTT
TRBJ1-4 | few | TRBV4-2 | TRBD1 | 15 | CASSQGYRDSEKLFF | TGTGCCAGCAGCCAAGGGTATAGGGACAGTGAAAAACTGTTTTTT
TRBJ2-1 | - | TRBV2 | - | 14 | CAGLGHLSYNEQFF | TGTGCCGGCCTGGGACACCTCTCCTACAATGAGCAGTTCTTC